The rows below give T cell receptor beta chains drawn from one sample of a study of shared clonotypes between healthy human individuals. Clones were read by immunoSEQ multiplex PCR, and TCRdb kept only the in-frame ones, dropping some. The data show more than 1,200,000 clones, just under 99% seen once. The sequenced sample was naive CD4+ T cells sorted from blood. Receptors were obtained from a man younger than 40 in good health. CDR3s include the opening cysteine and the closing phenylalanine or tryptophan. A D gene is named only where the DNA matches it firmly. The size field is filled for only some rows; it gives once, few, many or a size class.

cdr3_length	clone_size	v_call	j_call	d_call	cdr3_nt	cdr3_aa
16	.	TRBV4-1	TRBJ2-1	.	TGCGCCAGCAGCCAGCTGGAGACAGCGTCCTACAATGAGCAGTTCTTC	CASSQLETASYNEQFF
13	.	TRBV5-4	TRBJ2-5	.	TGTGCCAGCAGCAAGGGGGTTCTAGAGACCCAGTACTTC	CASSKGVLETQYF
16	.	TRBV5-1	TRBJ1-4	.	TGCGCCAGCAGCTTAGGACAGCGAGAGATACATGAAAAACTGTTTTTT	CASSLGQREIHEKLFF
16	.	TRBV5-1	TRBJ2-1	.	TGCGCCAGCAGCTTGTACGAGGGAAGCTCCTACAATGAGCAGTTCTTC	CASSLYEGSSYNEQFF
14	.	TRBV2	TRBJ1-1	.	TGTGCCAGCACCGAAAGGAGATTCGGCACTGAAGCTTTCTTT	CASTERRFGTEAFF
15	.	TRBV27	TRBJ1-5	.	TGTGCCAGCTCCCCGGACCCGCATAGCAATCAGCCCCAGCATTTT	CASSPDPHSNQPQHF
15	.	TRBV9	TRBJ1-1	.	TGTGCCAGCAGCCCCTTGAGACCCGGGGTCACTGAAGCTTTCTTT	CASSPLRPGVTEAFF
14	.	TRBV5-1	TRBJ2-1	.	TGCGCCAGCAGTTTTAGCAACCCCGACAATGAGCAGTTCTTC	CASSFSNPDNEQFF
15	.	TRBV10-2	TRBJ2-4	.	TGCGCCAGCAGTGATTTCAGCCATACGGGGCACATTCAGTACTTC	CASSDFSHTGHIQYF
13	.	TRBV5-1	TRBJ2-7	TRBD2	TGCGCCAGCAGCTTCACGGGGGGTTACGAGCAGTACTTC	CASSFTGGYEQYF
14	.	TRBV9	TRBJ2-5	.	TGTGCCAGCAGCGTAGCGACGGATGTGGAGACCCAGTACTTC	CASSVATDVETQYF
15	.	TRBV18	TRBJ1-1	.	TGTGCCAGCTCACCACGGGAAGGCATGAACACTGAAGCTTTCTTT	CASSPREGMNTEAFF
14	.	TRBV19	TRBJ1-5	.	TGTGCCAGTAGTGGGGGGAATAGCAATCAGCCCCAGCATTTT	CASSGGNSNQPQHF
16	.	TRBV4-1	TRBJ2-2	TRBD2	TGCGCCAGCAGCCAAGCCGGGACTAGCGTCACCGGGGAGCTGTTTTTT	CASSQAGTSVTGELFF
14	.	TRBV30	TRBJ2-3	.	TGTGCCTGGAGTGGCGGGATTCTGACAGATACGCAGTATTTT	CAWSGGILTDTQYF
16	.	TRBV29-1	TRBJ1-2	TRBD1	TGCAGCACCGACCGAAACCCGGACAGGATTAACTATGGCTACACCTTC	CSTDRNPDRINYGYTF
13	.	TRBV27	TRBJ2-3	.	TGTGCCAGCAGGATGGCCCGCGTGGATACGCAGTATTTT	CASRMARVDTQYF
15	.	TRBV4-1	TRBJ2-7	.	TGCGCCAGCAGCCAAGGCCAGACAGGATCCTACGAGCAGTACTTC	CASSQGQTGSYEQYF
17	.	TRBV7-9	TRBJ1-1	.	TGTGCCAGCAGCTTATCGAGAGGACGGCCGGTGGGCACTGAAGCTTTCTTT	CASSLSRGRPVGTEAFF
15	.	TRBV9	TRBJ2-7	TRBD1	TGTGCCAGCAGCGCCCAGGGGGCAATTCGAGGGGAGCAGTACTTC	CASSAQGAIRGEQYF
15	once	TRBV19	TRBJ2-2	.	TGTGCCAGTAGTATAGGGTTAGCATTCACCGGGGAGCTGTTTTTT	CASSIGLAFTGELFF
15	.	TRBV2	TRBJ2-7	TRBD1	TGTGCCAGCACCCTCCCGGGACAGGGAATCTACGAGCAGTACTTC	CASTLPGQGIYEQYF
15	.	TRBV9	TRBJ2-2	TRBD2	TGTGCCAGCAGCGTAGCTAGCGGAGGCACCGGGGAGCTGTTTTTT	CASSVASGGTGELFF
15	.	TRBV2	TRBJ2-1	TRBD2	TGTGCCAGCACGGCTAGCGGGCTCTCCTACAATGAGCAGTTCTTC	CASTASGLSYNEQFF
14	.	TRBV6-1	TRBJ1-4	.	TGTGCCAGCAGTGAAACCGGGGACGGTGAAAAACTGTTTTTT	CASSETGDGEKLFF
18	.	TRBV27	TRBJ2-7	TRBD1	TGTGCCAGCAGTTTATGGGGGCACCGGGACAGTGAAACCTACGAGCAGTACTTC	CASSLWGHRDSETYEQYF
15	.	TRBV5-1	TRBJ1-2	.	TGCGCCAGCAGCCAAGATACGAAAGCTAACTATGGCTACACCTTC	CASSQDTKANYGYTF
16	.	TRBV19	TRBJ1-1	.	TGTGCCAGTAGTATAGCCCCCGGACAGCTACGGACTGAAGCTTTCTTT	CASSIAPGQLRTEAFF
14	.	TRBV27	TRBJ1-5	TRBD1	TGTGCCAGCAGTTCCGACAGGGGAGTTCAGCCCCAGCATTTT	CASSSDRGVQPQHF
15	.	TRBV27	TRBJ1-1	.	TGTGCCAGCAGTCCCACTTGGGTCTGGAACACTGAAGCTTTCTTT	CASSPTWVWNTEAFF
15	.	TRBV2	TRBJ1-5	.	TGTGCCAGCAGCGAGGGCCCATATAGCAATCAGCCCCAGCATTTT	CASSEGPYSNQPQHF
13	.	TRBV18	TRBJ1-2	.	TGTGCCAGCTCACCCACAGGGCAGGAGGGCTACACCTTC	CASSPTGQEGYTF